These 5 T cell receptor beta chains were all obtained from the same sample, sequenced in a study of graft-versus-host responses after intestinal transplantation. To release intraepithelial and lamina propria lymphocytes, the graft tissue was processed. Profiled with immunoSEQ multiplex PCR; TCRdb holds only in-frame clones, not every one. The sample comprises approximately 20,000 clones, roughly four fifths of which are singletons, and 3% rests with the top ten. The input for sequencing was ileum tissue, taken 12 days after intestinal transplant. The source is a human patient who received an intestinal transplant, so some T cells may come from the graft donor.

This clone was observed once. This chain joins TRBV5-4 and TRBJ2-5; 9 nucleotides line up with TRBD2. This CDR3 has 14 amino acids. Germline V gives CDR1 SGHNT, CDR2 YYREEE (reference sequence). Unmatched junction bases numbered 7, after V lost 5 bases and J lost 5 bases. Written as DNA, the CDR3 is TGTGCCAGCAGTTCGGTCGCGGGGGGGGAGACCCAGTACTTC. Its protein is CASSSVAGGETQYF.

CDR3 region: CSVAGGYTGELFF. Here the CDR3 DNA reads TGCAGCGTTGCGGGGGGCTACACCGGGGAGCTGTTTTTT. The chain employs TRBV29-1 and TRBJ2-2; tentatively, D is TRBD2 (7 bases). V shed 4 bases and J shed 3 bases, with 9 bases lying between them. The germline V gene encodes CDR1 SQVTM and CDR2 ANQGSEA. This CDR3 comprises 13 residues.

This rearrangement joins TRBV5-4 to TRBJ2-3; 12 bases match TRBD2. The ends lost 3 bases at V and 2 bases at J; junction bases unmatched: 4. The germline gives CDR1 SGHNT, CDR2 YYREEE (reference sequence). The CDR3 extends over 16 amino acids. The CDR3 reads CASSSLAGGTTDTQYF. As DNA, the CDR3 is TGTGCCAGCAGCTCTCTAGCGGGAGGGACCACAGATACGCAGTATTTT. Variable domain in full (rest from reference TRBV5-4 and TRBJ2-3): ETGVTQSPTHLIKTRGQQVTLRCSSQSGHNTVSWYQQALGQGPQFIFQYYREEENGRGNFPPRFSGLQFPNYSSELNVNALELDDSALYLCASSSLAGGTTDTQYFGPGTRLTVL.

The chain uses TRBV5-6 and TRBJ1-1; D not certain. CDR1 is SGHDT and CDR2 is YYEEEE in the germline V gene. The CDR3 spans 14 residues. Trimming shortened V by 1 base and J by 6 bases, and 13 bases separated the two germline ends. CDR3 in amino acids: CASSLFGFNPEAFF. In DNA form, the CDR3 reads TGTGCCAGCAGCTTGTTCGGGTTTAATCCTGAAGCTTTCTTT.

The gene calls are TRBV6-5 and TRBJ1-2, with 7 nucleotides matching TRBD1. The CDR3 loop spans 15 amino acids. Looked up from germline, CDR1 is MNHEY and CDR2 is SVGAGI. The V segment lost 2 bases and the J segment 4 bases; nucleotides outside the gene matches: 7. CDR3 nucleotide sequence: TGTGCCAGCAGTTACCTAAGGGGACAGACCTATGGCTACACCTTC. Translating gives CASSYLRGQTYGYTF.